What follows describes a single T cell receptor beta chain. What it binds is not known. CDR1 is SGHNT, CDR2 YYREEE, per germline (reference sequence). With 1 base removed from V and 7 bases from J, the gap between germline ends came to 12 bases. The CDR3 consists of 14 residues. These data belong to a study of beta chain features in type 1 diabetes. Study details: The number of sorted cells examined across all samples was some 100 million. Findings and limits, study-wide: All four CD4+ subsets of Type 1 diabetes patients contained TCRB CDR3s that were moderately but significantly shorter.

Each sorted fraction was over 95% pure. Of the isolated RNA, all was reverse transcribed, and so the sequenced material was expressed TCRB transcripts. About 3.9 million reads on average were seen across naive, central memory and regulatory T cell samples. Sequencing used immunoSEQ multiplex PCR; TCRdb keeps in-frame clones, though not all of them. Of about 250,000 clones in the sample, roughly a tenth are singletons; the top ten hold 0.017%. V and J are TRBV5-4 and TRBJ1-5, with D unresolved. Sequencing used naive CD4+ T cells from blood. This TCR was recovered from a man aged 30-40 years with type 1 diabetes. For the CDR3, the DNA is TGTGCCAGCAGCTTGCCGGGATCGGAGCAGCCCCAGCATTTT. This translates into CASSLPGSEQPQHF.